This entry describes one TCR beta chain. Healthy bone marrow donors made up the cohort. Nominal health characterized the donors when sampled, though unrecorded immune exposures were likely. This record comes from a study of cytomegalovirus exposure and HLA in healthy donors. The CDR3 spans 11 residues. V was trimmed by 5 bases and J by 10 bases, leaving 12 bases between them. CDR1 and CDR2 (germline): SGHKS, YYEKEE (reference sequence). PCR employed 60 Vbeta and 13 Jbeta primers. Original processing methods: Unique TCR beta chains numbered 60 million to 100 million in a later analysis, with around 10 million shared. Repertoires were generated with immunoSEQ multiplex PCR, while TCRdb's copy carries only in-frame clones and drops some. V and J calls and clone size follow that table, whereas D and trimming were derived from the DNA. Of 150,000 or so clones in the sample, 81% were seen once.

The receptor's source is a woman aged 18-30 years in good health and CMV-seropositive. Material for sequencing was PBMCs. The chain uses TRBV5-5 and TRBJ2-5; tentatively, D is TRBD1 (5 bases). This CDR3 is CASRSRDDQYF. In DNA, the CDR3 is TGTGCCAGCAGGTCCAGGGATGACCAGTACTTC.